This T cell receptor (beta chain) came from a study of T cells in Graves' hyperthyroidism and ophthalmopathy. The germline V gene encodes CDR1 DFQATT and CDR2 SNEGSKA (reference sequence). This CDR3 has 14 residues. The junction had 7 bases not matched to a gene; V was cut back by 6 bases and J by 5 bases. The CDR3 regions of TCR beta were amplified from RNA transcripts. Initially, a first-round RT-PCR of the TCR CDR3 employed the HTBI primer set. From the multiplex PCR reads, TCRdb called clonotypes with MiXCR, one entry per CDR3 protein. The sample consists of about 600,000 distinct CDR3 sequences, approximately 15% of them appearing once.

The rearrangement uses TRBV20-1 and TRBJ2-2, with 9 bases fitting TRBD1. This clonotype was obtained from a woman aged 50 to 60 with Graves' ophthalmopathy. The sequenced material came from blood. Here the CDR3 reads CSALGQGGTGELFF. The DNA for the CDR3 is TGCAGTGCCCTGGGACAGGGAGGGACCGGGGAGCTGTTTTTT.